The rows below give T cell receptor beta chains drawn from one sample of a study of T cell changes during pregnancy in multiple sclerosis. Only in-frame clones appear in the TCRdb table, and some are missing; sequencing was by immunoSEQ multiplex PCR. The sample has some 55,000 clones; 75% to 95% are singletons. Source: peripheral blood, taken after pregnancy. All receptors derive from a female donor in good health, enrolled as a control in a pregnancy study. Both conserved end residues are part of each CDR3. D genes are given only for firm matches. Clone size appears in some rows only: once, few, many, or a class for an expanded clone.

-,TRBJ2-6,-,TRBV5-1,CASSFTARALTGANVLTF,TGCGCCAGCAGCTTTACCGCCAGGGCCCTGACCGGGGCCAACGTCCTGACTTTC
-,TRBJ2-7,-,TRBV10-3,CAISGQVRQQYF,TGTGCCATCAGTGGGCAGGTCCGTCAGCAGTACTTC
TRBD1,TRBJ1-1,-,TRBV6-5,CASSRTGGGTEAFF,TGTGCCAGCAGTCGGACAGGGGGAGGCACTGAAGCTTTCTTT
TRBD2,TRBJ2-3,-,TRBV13,CASSLRLAGRGDTQYF,TGTGCCAGCAGCTTAAGGCTAGCGGGGAGAGGGGATACGCAGTATTTT
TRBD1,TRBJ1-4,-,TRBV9,CASSVVDGTAEKLFF,TGTGCCAGCAGCGTAGTGGACGGGACAGCTGAAAAACTGTTTTTT
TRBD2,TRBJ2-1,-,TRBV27,CASSPIAGGKYNEQFF,TGTGCCAGCAGTCCCATAGCGGGAGGAAAGTACAATGAGCAGTTCTTC
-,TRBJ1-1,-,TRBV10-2,CASGLGGVGTEAFF,TGCGCCAGCGGGTTGGGGGGAGTTGGTACTGAAGCTTTCTTT
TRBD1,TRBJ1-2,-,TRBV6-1,CASSEGGTGLFGAFGYGYTF,TGTGCCAGCAGTGAAGGAGGGACAGGGTTGTTCGGGGCCTTCGGATATGGCTACACCTTC
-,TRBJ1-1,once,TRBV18,CASSYDSRATEAFF,TGTGCCAGCTCATACGACAGCCGGGCCACTGAAGCTTTCTTT
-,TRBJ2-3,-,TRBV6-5,CASSQLINTDTQYF,TGTGCCAGCAGTCAACTGATTAACACAGATACGCAGTATTTT
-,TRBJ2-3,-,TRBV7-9,CASSFDLVGTDTQYF,TGTGCCAGCAGCTTTGATCTAGTCGGGACAGATACGCAGTATTTT
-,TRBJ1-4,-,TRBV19,CASSISSTPEKLFF,TGTGCCAGTAGTATTTCCAGTACGCCCGAAAAACTGTTTTTT
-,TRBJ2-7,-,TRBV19,CASTPQAQGSSYEQYF,TGTGCCAGTACCCCCCAGGCACAGGGTAGCTCCTACGAGCAGTACTTC
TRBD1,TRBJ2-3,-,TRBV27,CASSPGQGLADTQYF,TGTGCCAGCAGTCCCGGACAGGGTTTGGCAGATACGCAGTATTTT
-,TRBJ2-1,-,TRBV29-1,CSVEGRAYNEQFF,TGCAGCGTTGAAGGGAGGGCCTACAATGAGCAGTTCTTC
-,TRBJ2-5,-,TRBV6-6,CASGDNAETQYF,TGTGCCAGCGGGGACAACGCGGAGACCCAGTACTTC
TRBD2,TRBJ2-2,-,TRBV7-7,CASLPGGLYTGELFF,TGTGCTAGCCTACCGGGAGGGTTGTACACCGGGGAGCTGTTTTTT
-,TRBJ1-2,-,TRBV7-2,CASSSGRGTYGYTF,TGTGCCAGCAGCTCCGGACGGGGGACCTATGGCTACACCTTC
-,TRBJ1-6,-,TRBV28,CASSPQGQGNSPLHF,TGTGCCAGCAGTCCTCAGGGGCAGGGCAATTCACCCCTCCACTTT
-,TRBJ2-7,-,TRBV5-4,CASSALSGLRGYEQYF,TGTGCCAGCAGCGCCCTATCTGGGTTACGCGGCTACGAGCAGTACTTC
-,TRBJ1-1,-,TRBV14,CASSQEPGGNTEAFF,TGTGCCAGCAGCCAAGAACCGGGGGGGAACACTGAAGCTTTCTTT
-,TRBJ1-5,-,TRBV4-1,CASSQDFGGSNQPQHF,TGCGCCAGCAGCCAAGATTTCGGGGGAAGCAATCAGCCCCAGCATTTT
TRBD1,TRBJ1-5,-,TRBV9,CASSVGDRAGNQPQHF,TGTGCCAGCAGCGTAGGGGACAGGGCGGGCAATCAGCCCCAGCATTTT
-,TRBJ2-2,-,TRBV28,CASSLLPAGRNTGELFF,TGTGCCAGCAGTTTATTACCAGCGGGTAGGAACACCGGGGAGCTGTTTTTT
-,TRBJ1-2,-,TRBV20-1,CSAPQVMGYTF,TGCAGTGCTCCCCAGGTTATGGGCTACACCTTC
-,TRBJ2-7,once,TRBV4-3,CASSQAEGVGYEQYF,TGCGCCAGCAGCCAAGCTGAAGGGGTGGGCTACGAGCAGTACTTC
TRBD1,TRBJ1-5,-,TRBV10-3,CATGQGGNQPQHF,TGTGCCACCGGACAGGGAGGGAATCAGCCCCAGCATTTT
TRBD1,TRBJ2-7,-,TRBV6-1,CASIPTGVGYEQYF,TGTGCCAGCATACCGACAGGGGTAGGCTACGAGCAGTACTTC
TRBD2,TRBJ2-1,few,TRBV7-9,CASSLGASGGPRSYNEQFF,TGTGCCAGCAGCTTAGGTGCTAGCGGGGGGCCTCGCTCCTACAATGAGCAGTTCTTC
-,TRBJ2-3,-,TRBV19,CASSETGFSTDTQYF,TGTGCCAGTAGTGAGACGGGTTTTAGCACAGATACGCAGTATTTT
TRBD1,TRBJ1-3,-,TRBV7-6,CASSPRDRRGNTIYF,TGTGCCAGCAGCCCCCGGGACAGGCGTGGAAACACCATATATTTT
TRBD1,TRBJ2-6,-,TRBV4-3,CASSQQDRAGANVLTF,TGCGCCAGCAGCCAACAGGACAGGGCCGGGGCCAACGTCCTGACTTTC
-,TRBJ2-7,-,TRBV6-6,CASSYSAGRFGEQYF,TGTGCCAGCAGTTACTCGGCAGGGAGGTTTGGCGAGCAGTACTTC
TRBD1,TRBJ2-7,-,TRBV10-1,CASSARDRWFYEQYF,TGCGCCAGCAGTGCAAGGGACAGGTGGTTCTACGAGCAGTACTTC
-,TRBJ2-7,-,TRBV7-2,CASSLVTDWHEQYF,TGTGCCAGCAGCTTAGTTACGGACTGGCACGAGCAGTACTTC
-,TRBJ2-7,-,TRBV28,CASSLFQGLGVYEQYF,TGTGCCAGCAGTTTATTTCAGGGGCTGGGGGTCTACGAGCAGTACTTC
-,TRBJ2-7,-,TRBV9,CASSVEEGGESTAYEQYF,TGTGCCAGCAGCGTAGAAGAAGGGGGAGAAAGTACGGCCTACGAGCAGTACTTC
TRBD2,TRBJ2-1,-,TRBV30,CAWSPGLDLNEQFF,TGTGCCTGGAGTCCGGGACTAGACTTAAATGAGCAGTTCTTC
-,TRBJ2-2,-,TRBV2,CASSSQAFANTGELFF,TGTGCCAGCAGCAGTCAGGCTTTCGCGAACACCGGGGAGCTGTTTTTT
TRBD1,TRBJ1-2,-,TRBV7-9,CASNPGQGIYGYTF,TGTGCCAGCAACCCGGGACAGGGAATCTATGGCTACACCTTC
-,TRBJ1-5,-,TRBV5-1,CASSVDFDQPQHF,TGCGCCAGCAGCGTCGACTTCGATCAGCCCCAGCATTTT
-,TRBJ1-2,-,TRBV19,CASSTILGGYTF,TGTGCCAGTAGTACGATTCTCGGGGGCTACACCTTC
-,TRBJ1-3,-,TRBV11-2,CASSSAGRGSGNTIYF,TGTGCCAGCAGCTCGGCAGGCAGGGGCTCTGGAAACACCATATATTTT
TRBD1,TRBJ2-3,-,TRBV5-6,CASSLLTGDTDTQYF,TGTGCCAGCAGCTTGTTGACAGGGGACACAGATACGCAGTATTTT
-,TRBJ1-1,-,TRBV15,CATSRAGNTEAFF,TGTGCCACCAGCAGAGCAGGGAACACTGAAGCTTTCTTT
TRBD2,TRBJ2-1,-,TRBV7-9,CASSLTSGVINEQFF,TGTGCCAGCAGCTTAACTAGCGGGGTAATCAATGAGCAGTTCTTC
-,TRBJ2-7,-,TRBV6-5,CASRISGTYEQYF,TGTGCCAGCAGAATTAGCGGCACCTACGAGCAGTACTTC
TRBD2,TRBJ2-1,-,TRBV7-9,CASSLEAGVYNEQFF,TGTGCCAGCAGCTTAGAAGCGGGAGTCTACAATGAGCAGTTCTTC
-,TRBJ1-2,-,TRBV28,CASRNSGGYGYTF,TGTGCCAGCAGAAATTCGGGGGGGTATGGCTACACCTTC
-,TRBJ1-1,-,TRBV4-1,CASSQMGTIQGVNTEAFF,TGCGCCAGCAGCCAGATGGGGACAATACAGGGTGTGAACACTGAAGCTTTCTTT
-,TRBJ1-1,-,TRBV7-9,CASSPGLRRDTEAFF,TGTGCCAGCAGCCCAGGCCTGCGGCGGGACACTGAAGCTTTCTTT
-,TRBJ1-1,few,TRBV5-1,CASSPVGAMNTEAFF,TGCGCCAGCAGCCCGGTCGGTGCGATGAACACTGAAGCTTTCTTT
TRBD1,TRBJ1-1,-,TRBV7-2,CASSLAGQPILF,TGTGCCAGCAGCTTAGCGGGACAGCCTATACTATTT
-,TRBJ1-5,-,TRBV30,CAWSHGGARQPQHF,TGTGCCTGGAGTCATGGGGGGGCCAGGCAGCCCCAGCATTTT
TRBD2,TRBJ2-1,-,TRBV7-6,CASSLLPASGGKAEQFF,TGTGCCAGCAGCTTACTCCCGGCTAGCGGGGGGAAGGCTGAGCAGTTCTTC
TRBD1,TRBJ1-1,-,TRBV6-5,CASSYTTGGKAFF,TGTGCCAGCAGTTACACTACAGGGGGCAAAGCTTTCTTT
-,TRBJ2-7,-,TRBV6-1,CASSEAGRLSYEQYF,TGTGCCAGCAGTGAAGCTGGCCGACTATCCTACGAGCAGTACTTC
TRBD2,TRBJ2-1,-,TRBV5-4,CASSLGTSGRRSYNEQFF,TGTGCCAGCAGCTTGGGGACTAGCGGGAGGCGTTCCTACAATGAGCAGTTCTTC
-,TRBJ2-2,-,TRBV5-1,CASSLTGLDWAGELFF,TGCGCCAGCAGCCTAACAGGGCTCGACTGGGCCGGGGAGCTGTTTTTT